Sequencing of this TCR beta chain was carried out in a study of T cells in Graves' hyperthyroidism and ophthalmopathy. Each diagnosis was grounded in clinical symptoms, serum thyroxine and TRAb, thyroid ultrasound, and orbital computed tomography. The investigators amplified TCR beta CDR3 regions from RNA transcripts. During a first-round RT-PCR of the TCR CDR3, the HTBI primer set was used. TCRdb reanalysed the multiplex PCR reads using MiXCR and keeps one entry per CDR3 protein. The sample yields about 560,000 distinct CDR3 sequences, about a sixth seen once. Regarding the study as a whole: In the analysis, a 13 V-J model separated ophthalmopathy from stable hyperthyroidism.

In regard to this clonotype: The target antigen is unknown.

The sequence was collected from a woman under 30 with Graves' hyperthyroidism. Sequencing was performed on blood.

In DNA form, the CDR3 reads TGCGCCAGCAGTGAGTCAACTAGCGGATCCTACGAGCAGTACTTC. The encoded protein is CASSESTSGSYEQYF. This chain joins TRBV10-1 and TRBJ2-7; 8 nucleotides line up with TRBD2. This CDR3 is 15 amino acids long. V was clipped by 0 bases and J by 1 base; unmatched bases: 2. The germline V gene encodes CDR1 WNHNN and CDR2 SYGVQD (reference sequence).